The 9 T cell receptor beta chains presented below share a single source sample, sequenced in a study of metastatic and nonmetastatic thyroid tumors. Every patient was untreated before thyroid surgery. TCRdb re-called clones from the PCR reads using MiXCR. The sample consists of 50,000 or so clones, around 25% of them appearing once. Sequencing was done on a sample of blood. The origin of the receptors is a male donor with papillary thyroid cancer or a benign thyroid nodule (not recorded which). Some clones in this sample may be carry-over from other donors' samples.

This clone was detected many times. Other DNA sequences in this sample translate to the same CDR3. V usage is TRBV20-1 and J usage is TRBJ2-3; 9 bases map to TRBD2. Germline trimming cut 1 base from V and 6 bases from J; bases unmatched to any gene: 2. CDR1 is DFQATT, CDR2 SNEGSKA, per germline (reference sequence). The CDR3 extends over 13 amino acids. CDR3 DNA sequence: TGCAGTGCTAGAGGGAGCGGGAGGGATACGCAGTATTTT. It specifies CSARGSGRDTQYF.

This clone has a count of ten or more. V usage is TRBV18 and J usage is TRBJ2-7; no firm D call. The V end lost 6 bases, the J end lost 2 bases, and 5 bases lay between the germline ends. Germline V gene data show CDR1 as KGHSH and CDR2 as LQKENI. The CDR3 extends over 11 amino acids. The CDR3 is CASSPTYEQYF. The CDR3 DNA is TGTGCCAGCTCCCCTACCTACGAGCAGTACTTC.

This clone was picked up many times. J is TRBJ1-2 and V is TRBV5-6, with D uncertain. V was cut by 2 bases and J by 4 bases, with 6 bases left in between. CDR1 is SGHDT and CDR2 is YYEEEE in the germline V gene. CDR3 length equals 12 residues. The CDR3 here is CASSFGLYGYTF. The DNA for the CDR3 is TGTGCCAGCAGCTTCGGACTCTATGGCTACACCTTC.

This clone has more than one count but fewer than ten. V usage is TRBV13 and J usage is TRBJ1-1; 10 bases are shared with TRBD1. The CDR3 contains 16 residues. After removal of 2 bases from V and 0 bases from J, the junction contained 3 bases not matched to a gene. Germline V lookup: CDR1 PRHDT, CDR2 FYEKMQ (reference sequence). In nucleotides, the CDR3 is TGTGCCAGCAGCTTATTAGGGACAGGGGTGAACACTGAAGCTTTCTTT. This translates into CASSLLGTGVNTEAFF.

This clone showed up many times. The J gene is TRBJ1-4, the V gene TRBV28; a weak D match, TRBD1 (6 bases). Germline V gene data show CDR1 as MDHEN and CDR2 as SYDVKM. Trimming removed 6 bases from V and 8 bases from J, with 19 bases in between. The CDR3 totals 15 residues. Here the CDR3 DNA reads TGTGCCAGCAGCATCCCTGGGGGGCGGTCCGAAAAACTGTTTTTT. Translating gives CASSIPGGRSEKLFF.

The CDR3 region is CAWTVNTGELFF. The CDR3 DNA is TGTGCCTGGACAGTTAACACCGGGGAGCTGTTTTTT. The chain uses TRBV30 and TRBJ2-2; D gene unclear. Germline V gives CDR1 GTSNPN, CDR2 SVGIG (reference sequence). The CDR3 is 12 amino acids. Trimming shortened V by 4 bases and J by 2 bases, and 5 bases separated the two germline ends.

This clone has a count of ten or more. The rearrangement links TRBV20-1 to TRBJ2-5, with D maybe TRBD1 (6 bases). CDR3 length equals 14 residues. The ends were cut back, 7 bases at V and 5 bases at J, with 20 bases in the middle. Germline assignment: CDR1 DFQATT and CDR2 SNEGSKA (reference sequence). The CDR3 DNA is TGCAGTGTTCCGGACAGCCGTACGCTGGAGACCCAGTACTTC. It encodes CSVPDSRTLETQYF.

J is TRBJ2-3 and V is TRBV20-1; 16 positions match TRBD2. The CDR3 runs to 18 residues. J gave up 2 bases and V 7 bases, and 12 bases lay outside the gene matches. From germline, CDR1 is DFQATT and CDR2 SNEGSKA (reference sequence). As DNA, the CDR3 is TGCAGTGGAGACCCCATGGGACTAGCGGGAGGGATCACAGATACGCAGTATTTT. This sequence encodes CSGDPMGLAGGITDTQYF.

This clone was recorded a few times. A junction boundary mismatches the germline segment, possibly from a read error. The V and J genes are TRBV2 and TRBJ1-1, with D unresolved. The V gene's germline CDR1 is SNHLY and CDR2 FYNNEI. CDR3 length equals 12 residues. For the CDR3, the DNA is TGTGTCAGCAGTGACATCTACACTGAAGCTTTCTTT. Protein product: CVSSDIYTEAFF.